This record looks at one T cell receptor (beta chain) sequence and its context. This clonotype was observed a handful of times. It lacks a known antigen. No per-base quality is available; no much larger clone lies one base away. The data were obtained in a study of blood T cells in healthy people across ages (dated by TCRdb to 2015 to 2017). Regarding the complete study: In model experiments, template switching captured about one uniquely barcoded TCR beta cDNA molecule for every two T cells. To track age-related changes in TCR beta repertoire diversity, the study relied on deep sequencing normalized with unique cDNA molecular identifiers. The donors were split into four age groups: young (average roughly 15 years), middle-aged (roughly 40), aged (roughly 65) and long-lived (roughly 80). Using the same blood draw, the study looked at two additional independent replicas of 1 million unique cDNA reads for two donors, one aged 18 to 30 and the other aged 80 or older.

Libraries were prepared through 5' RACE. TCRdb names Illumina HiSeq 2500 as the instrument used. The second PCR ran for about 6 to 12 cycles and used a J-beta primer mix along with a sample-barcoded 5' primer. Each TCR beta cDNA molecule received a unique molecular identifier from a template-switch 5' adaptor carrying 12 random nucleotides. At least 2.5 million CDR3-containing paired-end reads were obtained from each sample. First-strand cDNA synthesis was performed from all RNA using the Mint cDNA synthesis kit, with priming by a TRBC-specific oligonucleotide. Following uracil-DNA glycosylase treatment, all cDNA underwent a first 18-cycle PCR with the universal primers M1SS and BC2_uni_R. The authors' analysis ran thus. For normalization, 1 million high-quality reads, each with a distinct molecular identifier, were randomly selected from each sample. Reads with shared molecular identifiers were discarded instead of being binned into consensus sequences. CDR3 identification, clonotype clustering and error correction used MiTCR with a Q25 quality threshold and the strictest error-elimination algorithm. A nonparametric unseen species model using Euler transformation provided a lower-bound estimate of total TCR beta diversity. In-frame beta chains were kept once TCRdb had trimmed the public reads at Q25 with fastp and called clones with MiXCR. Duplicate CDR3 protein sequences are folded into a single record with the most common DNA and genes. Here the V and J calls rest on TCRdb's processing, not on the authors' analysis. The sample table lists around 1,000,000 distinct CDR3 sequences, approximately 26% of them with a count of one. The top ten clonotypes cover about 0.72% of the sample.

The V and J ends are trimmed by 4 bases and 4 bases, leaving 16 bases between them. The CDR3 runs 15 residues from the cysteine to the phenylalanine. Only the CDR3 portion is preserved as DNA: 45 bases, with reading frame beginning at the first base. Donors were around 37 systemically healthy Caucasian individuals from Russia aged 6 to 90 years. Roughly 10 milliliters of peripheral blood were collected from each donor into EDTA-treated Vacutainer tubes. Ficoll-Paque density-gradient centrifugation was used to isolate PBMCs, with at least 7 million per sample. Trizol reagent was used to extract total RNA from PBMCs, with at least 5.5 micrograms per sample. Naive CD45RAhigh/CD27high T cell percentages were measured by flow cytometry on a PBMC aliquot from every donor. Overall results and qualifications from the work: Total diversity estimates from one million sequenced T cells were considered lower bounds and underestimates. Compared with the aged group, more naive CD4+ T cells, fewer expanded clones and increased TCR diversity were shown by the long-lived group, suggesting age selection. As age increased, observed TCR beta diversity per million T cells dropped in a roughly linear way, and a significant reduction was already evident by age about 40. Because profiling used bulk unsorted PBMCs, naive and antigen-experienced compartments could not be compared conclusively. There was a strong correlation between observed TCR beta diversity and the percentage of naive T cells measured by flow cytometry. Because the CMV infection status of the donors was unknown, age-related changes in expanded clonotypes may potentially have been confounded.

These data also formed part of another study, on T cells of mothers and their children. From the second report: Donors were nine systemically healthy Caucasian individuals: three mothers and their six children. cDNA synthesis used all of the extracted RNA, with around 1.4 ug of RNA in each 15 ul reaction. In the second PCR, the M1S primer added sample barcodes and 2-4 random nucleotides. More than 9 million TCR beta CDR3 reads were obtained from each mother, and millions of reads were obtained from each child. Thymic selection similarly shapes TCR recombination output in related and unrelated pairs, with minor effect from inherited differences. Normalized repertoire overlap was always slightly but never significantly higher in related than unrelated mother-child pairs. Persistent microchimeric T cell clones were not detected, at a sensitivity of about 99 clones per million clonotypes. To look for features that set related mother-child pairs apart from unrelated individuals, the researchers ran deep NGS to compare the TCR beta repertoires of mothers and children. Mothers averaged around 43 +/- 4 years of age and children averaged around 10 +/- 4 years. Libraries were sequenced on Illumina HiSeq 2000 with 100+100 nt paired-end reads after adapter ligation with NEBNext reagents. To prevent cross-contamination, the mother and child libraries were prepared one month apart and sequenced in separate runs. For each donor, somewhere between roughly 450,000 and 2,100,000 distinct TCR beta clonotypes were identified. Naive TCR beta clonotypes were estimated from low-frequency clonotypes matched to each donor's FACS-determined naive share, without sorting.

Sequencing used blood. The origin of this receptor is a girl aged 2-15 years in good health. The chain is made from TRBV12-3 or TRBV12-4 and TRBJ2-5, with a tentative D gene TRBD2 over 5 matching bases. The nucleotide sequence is TGTGCCAGCAGTTCTGACGGGATTTTCCGAGAGACCCAGTACTTC. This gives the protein CASSSDGIFRETQYF.